This T cell receptor beta chain comes out of a study of regulatory T cells in long-lasting Graves disease (dated by TCRdb to about 2021). About the study as a whole: Persistent Graves' disease was defined as antithyroid drug treatment for over 5 years with persistently positive TSH receptor autoantibodies. Patients with persistent Graves' disease were compared with patients with newly diagnosed Graves' disease using TCR sequencing and RNA sequencing of peripheral blood. The study was registered as a clinical trial and conducted in China. A total of approximately 35 samples underwent TCR sequencing: about 13 from persistent and approximately 20 from newly diagnosed Graves' disease patients. On average, persistent Graves' disease patients in the clinical cohort had been on antithyroid drugs for approximately 10 years.

Explained via the paper, the time point label denotes: persistent/refractory GD, antithyroid drugs over 5 years with positive TRAb. For both TCR sequencing and RNA sequencing, RNA was extracted from PBMCs using TRIzol. The diagnosis of Graves' disease was made according to American Thyroid Association guidelines. Patients were recruited from an endocrinology department in Xi'an, China. Each patient gave roughly 8.4 milliliters of peripheral blood, collected in an EDTA anticoagulant tube. Ficoll Paque Plus density gradient separation was used to isolate PBMCs, and no further T cell sorting was performed. An Agilent 2100 Bioanalyzer and agarose gel were used to check RNA quality, while a NanoDrop 2000 measured RNA concentration. The study at large found these results: A larger number of public clonotypes was shared among persistent patients (fewer than 3,000) than among newly diagnosed patients (roughly 930). Because the primary lesion, thyroid tissue, could not be accessed, the study looked at peripheral blood alone. Sequencing and analysis were restricted to the TCR beta chain. Compared with newly diagnosed patients, patients with persistent Graves' disease had lower TCR Shannon entropy and fewer highly expanded clones, which suggests clonal expansion. Persistent disease showed preferential use of TRBV28, TRBJ1-2 and TRBJ2-5, whereas newly diagnosed disease favored TRBV20-1 and TRBJ2-1. The authors acknowledged the small sample size as a limitation that may reduce accuracy.

V is clipped by 6 bases and J by 2 bases, and the sequence between their germline boundaries is 10 bases long. The CDR3 sequence holds 13 residues, the cysteine and phenylalanine included. The read is trimmed to its CDR3 DNA, 39 bases read in frame from base 1. CDR1 and CDR2, looked up from the germline V gene (reference sequence), are MNHEY and SMNVEV. In its sample, this clonotype was seen many times. It lacks a known antigen. Base qualities are not recorded, but no much larger clone differs from it by a single base. Preparation of the library involved multiplex PCR. The sequencing machine was an Illumina HiSeq 4000. iRepertoire HTBI primers and Arm-PCR amplification of CDR3 regions were used to construct TCR beta libraries. Before sequencing, the PCR products underwent gel purification. In the source study's methods: Across samples, 62 TRBV and 13 to 15 TRBJ segments were identified and used for gene usage analysis of CDR3 amino acid clonotypes. Filtered high-quality paired reads were merged into contigs using COPE and FqMerger. BLAST was used to align contigs to IMGT TRBV, TRBD and TRBJ reference genes, with CDR3 defined following IMGT. Any clonotype with a frequency above 0.1% was counted as a highly expanded clone. Repertoire diversity was measured by Shannon entropy, and V-J evenness by the Gini coefficient. Clonotypes shared by more than one individual were considered public. TCRdb passed the public sequencing reads through fastp at Q25 and MiXCR, retaining productive beta sequences. Here each entry gathers all rows of one CDR3 protein and keeps the most common genes and DNA. In this record, the V and J calls reflect TCRdb's handling and not the investigators' own analysis. The sample has approximately 470,000 distinct CDR3 sequences on record, around 21% of them singletons. In total, the top ten clones hold over 7.5% of the sample.

The rearranged chain carries TRBV27 and TRBJ2-5; the best D guess is TRBD1, with 6 bases matching. This clonotype originated in a female donor with Graves disease. The sample in question was peripheral blood mononuclear cells (PBMCs), obtained when the disease was refractory, from a patient treated with antithyroid drugs. The CDR3 region reads CASRRTAQETQYF. The DNA sequence is as follows: TGTGCCAGCAGGCGGACAGCGCAAGAGACCCAGTACTTC.